This entry lists 29 T cell receptor beta chains sequenced from one sample in a study of beta chain features in type 1 diabetes. The study, taken as a whole, reports: A moderate, significant TCRB CDR3 shortening appeared in type 1 diabetes across four CD4+ subsets.

The antigens these receptors bind are not known. The whole isolated RNA underwent reverse transcription, so sequencing captured expressed TCRB transcripts. Sequencing was performed with immunoSEQ multiplex PCR; in TCRdb, only in-frame clones are kept and a portion is missing. Among hundreds of thousands of clones listed, around 15% were seen once. The source material was naive CD4+ T cells from blood. These receptors all come from a man younger than 35 with type 1 diabetes.

The chain uses TRBV5-1 and TRBJ2-3; 12 bases map to TRBD2. V trimming: 4 bases; J trimming: 1 base; junction bases outside the gene matches: 10. Per the germline V gene, CDR1 is SGHRS and CDR2 is YFSETQ. The CDR3 spans 18 residues. Here the CDR3 reads CASSLVTSGSIGTDTQYF. CDR3 DNA sequence: TGCGCCAGCAGCCTGGTGACTAGCGGGAGCATCGGCACAGATACGCAGTATTTT.

The chain uses TRBV28 and TRBJ2-6; D tentatively reads TRBD1 or TRBD2 (5 bases each). CDR3 length: 15 residues. V lost 6 bases, J lost 4 bases, and 13 bases lay in between. Germline-derived CDR1 and CDR2 are MDHEN and SYDVKM. CDR3 protein: CASSLGAVGANVLTF. The DNA of the CDR3 is TGTGCCAGCAGCCTCGGGGCGGTGGGGGCCAACGTCCTGACTTTC.

Points on this clone: Other nucleotide sequences from this sample produce the same CDR3. The chain combines TRBV30 with TRBJ2-7; a weak D match, TRBD2 (6 bases). This CDR3 spans 12 amino acids. Trimming stripped 4 bases from V and 2 bases from J, with 9 bases between. Germline values: CDR1 GTSNPN, CDR2 SVGIG (reference sequence). CDR3 residues: CAWTTGAYEQYF. DNA of the CDR3: TGTGCCTGGACGACGGGAGCCTACGAGCAGTACTTC.

The sample holds a few counts of this clone. J is TRBJ2-5 and V is TRBV30, with TRBD2 matching 8 bases. V dropped 3 bases and J dropped 8; count of bases not matched to a gene: 8. Germline CDR1 is GTSNPN and CDR2 is SVGIG (reference sequence). The CDR3 spans 13 residues. The CDR3 DNA is TGTGCCTGGAGCCAAGTAGCGGGGTTTACCCAGTACTTC. This sequence encodes CAWSQVAGFTQYF. The full variable domain, with the rest looked up from reference TRBV30 and TRBJ2-5, is SQTIHQWPATLVQPVGSPLSLECTVEGTSNPNLYWYRQAAGRGLQLLFYSVGIGQISSEVPQNLSASRPQDRQFILSSKKLLLSDSGFYLCAWSQVAGFTQYFGPGTRLLVL.

This clone occurred a few times. The V and J genes are TRBV10-3 and TRBJ2-3, with TRBD1 identical over 9 bases. CDR1 is ENHRY, CDR2 SYGVKD, per germline. The V and J ends lost 0 bases and 9 bases, in that order; junction bases with no gene match: 10. The CDR3 sequence is 16 residues long. CDR3 loop: CAISESGQGTVVTQYF. DNA for the CDR3: TGTGCCATCAGTGAGTCCGGACAGGGGACAGTAGTCACGCAGTATTTT.

This clone appeared a few times. The CDR3 is CASGQGPQETQYF. The CDR3 nucleotides are TGTGCCAGCGGACAGGGCCCCCAAGAGACCCAGTACTTC. The chain joins TRBV13 to TRBJ2-5; TRBD1 matches 8 bases. The CDR3 spans 13 residues. Germline assignment: CDR1 PRHDT and CDR2 FYEKMQ (reference sequence). The ends lost 8 bases at V and 1 base at J; junction bases unmatched: 3.

This rearrangement joins TRBV27 to TRBJ2-7, with 8 positions matching TRBD2. The length of the CDR3 is 14 residues. Germline assignment: CDR1 MNHEY and CDR2 SMNVEV (reference sequence). V shed 6 bases, J shed 1 base, and the junction held 5 bases outside the gene matches. The CDR3 DNA reads as TGTGCCAGCAGACGGACTAGCAGATCCTACGAGCAGTACTTC. Protein: CASRRTSRSYEQYF.

The chain uses TRBV29-1 and TRBJ2-5, with D perhaps TRBD1 (5 bases). V lost 7 bases, J lost 3 bases, and 12 bases lay in between. Germline V gene sequence: CDR1 SQVTM, CDR2 ANQGSEA. The CDR3 covers 12 residues. Here the CDR3 reads CSAITREETQYF. The CDR3 coding sequence is TGCAGCGCCATTACCAGGGAAGAGACCCAGTACTTC. The variable domain in full, completed from reference TRBV29-1 and TRBJ2-5, reads SAVISQKPSRDICQRGTSLTIQCQVDSQVTMMFWYRQQPGQSLTLIATANQGSEATYESGFVIDKFPISRPNLTFSTLTVSNMSPEDSSIYLCSAITREETQYFGPGTRLLVL.

The chain is built from TRBV7-9 and TRBJ1-2; no clear D. V lost 4 bases and J lost 1, with 10 bases in between. Germline CDR1 is SEHNR and CDR2 is FQNEAQ (reference sequence). The length of the CDR3 is 14 residues. DNA for the CDR3: TGTGCCAGCAGCTCCCGGACGGATAACTATGGCTACACCTTC. Its translation: CASSSRTDNYGYTF. Filled out from reference TRBV7-9 and TRBJ1-2, the complete variable domain reads DTGVSQNPRHKITKRGQNVTFRCDPISEHNRLYWYRQTLGQGPEFLTYFQNEAQLEKSRLLSDRFSAERPKGSFSTLEIQRTEQGDSAMYLCASSSRTDNYGYTFGSGTRLTVV.

CDR3 sequence: CASSPGSTSSGANVLTF. CDR3 DNA sequence: TGTGCCAGCAGCCCCGGCAGTACTAGCTCTGGGGCCAACGTCCTGACTTTC. The chain carries TRBV5-6 and TRBJ2-6, with a weak D call TRBD2 (5 bases). The CDR3 totals 17 residues. Germline lookup yields CDR1 SGHDT and CDR2 YYEEEE. V was clipped by 4 bases and J by 0 bases, with 14 bases between them.

Turning to this clone: Mismatch with germline at one junction end may stem from a read error. The rearrangement uses TRBV7-7 and TRBJ2-5; TRBD1 matches at 7 bases. This CDR3 spans 14 amino acids. CDR1 is SSHAT, CDR2 FNYEAQ, per germline (reference sequence). CDR3 in amino acids: CASSLKSAGGTQYF. The DNA of the CDR3 is TGTGCTAGCAGCTTAAAGTCTGCAGGGGGGACCCAGTACTTC.

The chain has TRBV4-3 and TRBJ1-2; D possibly corresponds to TRBD1 (5 bases). Per the germline V gene, CDR1 is LGHNA and CDR2 is YSLEER. The CDR3 loop spans 15 amino acids. V was clipped by 3 bases and J by 0 bases, with 11 bases between them. DNA for the CDR3: TGCGCCAGCAGCCAGTGGGACGGAGCTAACTATGGCTACACCTTC. Protein product: CASSQWDGANYGYTF.

In its sample, this clone was seen a few times. This chain links TRBV30 with TRBJ1-2; D ambiguous. Trimming took off 4 bases at V and 8 bases at J, with 17 bases between the two ends. The germline CDR1 and CDR2 sequences are GTSNPN and SVGIG (reference sequence). There are 13 residues in the CDR3. The CDR3 reads CAWKRGVSPGYTF. Written as DNA, the CDR3 is TGTGCCTGGAAAAGAGGCGTAAGCCCCGGCTACACCTTC.

There are a few counts of this clone. This chain connects TRBV6-5 to TRBJ2-3; the D gene is possibly TRBD2 (5 bases). V lost 1 base to trimming and J lost 0 bases, with 8 bases between them. This CDR3 is 15 amino acids long. Per germline, CDR1 MNHEY and CDR2 SVGAGI. The CDR3 loop is CASSYWAGSTDTQYF. The CDR3 DNA follows: TGTGCCAGCAGTTACTGGGCGGGTAGCACAGATACGCAGTATTTT.

The chain carries TRBV7-2 and TRBJ2-2; 10 nucleotides align to TRBD1. The CDR3 has 16 residues. Trimming at V came to 3 bases and at J to 2 bases, leaving 3 bases not matched to a gene. Germline CDR1 and CDR2: SGHTA and FQGNSA. The CDR3 coding sequence is TGTGCCAGCAGCTTGGGACAGGGGATTAACACCGGGGAGCTGTTTTTT. Protein: CASSLGQGINTGELFF.

This chain joins TRBV30 and TRBJ1-1; TRBD1 agrees at 9 bases. J was trimmed by 5 bases and V by 8 bases; bases with no gene match: 9. Germline-derived CDR1 and CDR2 are GTSNPN and SVGIG (reference sequence). The CDR3 sequence is 13 residues long. The CDR3 sequence is CARGTGPRTEAFF. The CDR3 bases are TGTGCCCGAGGGACAGGGCCGCGGACTGAAGCTTTCTTT.

This clone was observed a handful of times. The rearrangement joins TRBV18 to TRBJ2-3; 8 nucleotides align to TRBD2. With V trimmed by 2 bases and J by 0 bases, 7 bases remained unmatched. This CDR3 spans 17 amino acids. Germline V CDR1 and CDR2: KGHSH, LQKENI. This chain's CDR3 is CASSPRPSGSSTDTQYF. DNA of the CDR3: TGTGCCAGCTCACCAAGGCCTAGCGGGTCTAGCACAGATACGCAGTATTTT.

The rearrangement uses TRBV10-3 and TRBJ2-5, with TRBD2 matching 9 bases. The CDR3 has 14 amino acids. The V gene end was trimmed by 7 bases and the J gene end by 4 bases; junction bases not matched to a gene: 7. Germline V gene sequence: CDR1 ENHRY, CDR2 SYGVKD. CDR3 in amino acids: CAITAGGPLETQYF. CDR3 in DNA: TGTGCCATCACTGCGGGAGGGCCCCTAGAGACCCAGTACTTC.

The V call is TRBV18, the J call TRBJ2-7; TRBD2 aligns across 10 bases. Germline V gives CDR1 KGHSH, CDR2 LQKENI. The V gene end was trimmed by 3 bases and the J gene end by 6 bases; junction bases not matched to a gene: 8. The CDR3 extends over 15 amino acids. The CDR3 loop is CASSPGAGGPLEQYF. The CDR3 DNA follows: TGTGCCAGCTCACCGGGAGCGGGAGGGCCCCTCGAGCAGTACTTC.

The chain uses TRBV5-6 and TRBJ1-5, with 9 nucleotides matching TRBD1. Germline trimming cut 4 bases from V and 6 bases from J; bases unmatched to any gene: 8. The CDR3 extends over 15 amino acids. Germline CDR1 is SGHDT and CDR2 is YYEEEE. The CDR3 here is CASSPEGQGPQPQHF. CDR3 bases: TGTGCCAGCAGCCCGGAGGGACAGGGTCCTCAGCCCCAGCATTTT.

This clone was seen only a few times. This chain connects TRBV5-6 to TRBJ1-2; D is ambiguous. Looked up from germline, CDR1 is SGHDT and CDR2 is YYEEEE. The CDR3 has 16 residues. Trimming took 3 bases from V and 13 from J, leaving 28 bases between them. DNA of the CDR3: TGTGCCAGCAGCTCGGACTGGTCGGAGTCTCCTTATCGTGGCACCTTC. This sequence encodes CASSSDWSESPYRGTF.

This clone showed up just a few times. CDR3 DNA sequence: TGTGCCAGCAGCCGATCGGCCGGGACAGATAATTCACCCCTCCACTTT. It specifies CASSRSAGTDNSPLHF. The chain joins TRBV7-3 to TRBJ1-6; TRBD1 agrees at 7 bases. The CDR3 contains 16 residues. Germline V lookup: CDR1 SGHTA, CDR2 FQGTGA. Unmatched junction bases numbered 9, after V lost 5 bases and J lost 5 bases.

This clone was found a few times. The chain employs TRBV4-3 and TRBJ1-2; TRBD1 agrees at 7 bases. Germline lookup yields CDR1 LGHNA and CDR2 YSLEER. Trimming cost V 1 base and J 6 bases; bases outside gene matches: 11. The CDR3 contains 16 residues. The CDR3 DNA follows: TGCGCCAGCAGCCAAGGGGGCAGGGGGTACTGGGATGGCTACACCTTC. It specifies CASSQGGRGYWDGYTF.

The rearrangement links TRBV19 to TRBJ2-7, with 8 bases that match TRBD1. The CDR3 is made up of 15 amino acids. Germline assignment: CDR1 LNHDA and CDR2 SQIVND (reference sequence). Unmatched junction bases numbered 8, after V lost 5 bases and J lost 2 bases. As DNA, the CDR3 is TGTGCCAGTAGTGAACCCGGGACAGGAGCCTACGAGCAGTACTTC. Residues: CASSEPGTGAYEQYF.

The chain recombines TRBV7-9 with TRBJ1-1; no definite D call. Germline V gene lookup returns CDR1 SEHNR and CDR2 FQNEAQ (reference sequence). Trimming took off 2 bases at V and 7 bases at J, with 11 bases between the two ends. The CDR3 is made up of 13 amino acids. The CDR3 region is CASSLPGSVEAFF. Here the CDR3 DNA reads TGTGCCAGCAGCTTACCGGGGTCAGTTGAAGCTTTCTTT.

This clone was detected only a few times. The CDR3 bases are TGTGCCAGCAGTTTACATCCTCCCAGGGGGCTACCTTCAACTAATGAAAAACTGTTTTTT. Its translation: CASSLHPPRGLPSTNEKLFF. V gene TRBV27 combines with J gene TRBJ1-4; the match to TRBD1 covers 8 bases. The trim removed 2 bases at V and 0 bases at J, leaving 14 bases unmatched. The CDR3 extends over 20 amino acids. Per germline, CDR1 MNHEY and CDR2 SMNVEV (reference sequence).

This chain uses TRBV28 with TRBJ2-3, with 7 positions matching TRBD2. CDR1 MDHEN and CDR2 SYDVKM come from the germline V gene. This CDR3 is built from 13 residues. V gave up 4 bases and J gave up 7 bases; unmatched junction bases: 5. CDR3: CASSSPTSYTQYF. DNA for the CDR3: TGTGCCAGCAGTTCCCCGACTAGCTATACGCAGTATTTT. The whole variable domain, filled in from reference TRBV28 and TRBJ2-3, reads DVKVTQSSRYLVKRTGEKVFLECVQDMDHENMFWYRQDPGLGLRLIYFSYDVKMKEKGDIPEGYSVSREKKERFSLILESASTNQTSMYLCASSSPTSYTQYFGPGTRLTVL.

The gene calls are TRBV6-6 and TRBJ2-7; 10 bases match TRBD1. The CDR3 consists of 16 residues. V shed 4 bases and J 0 bases; nucleotides not matched to a gene: 6. The germline V gene has CDR1 MNHNY and CDR2 SVGAGI (reference sequence). This chain's CDR3 is CASSLTGGPISYEQYF. The DNA of the CDR3 is TGTGCCAGCAGTTTGACAGGGGGCCCCATCTCCTACGAGCAGTACTTC.

This clone was counted between two and nine times. The chain uses TRBV6-5 and TRBJ2-2, with 10 bases aligning to TRBD2. With V trimmed by 8 bases and J by 4 bases, 4 bases remained unmatched. This CDR3 region has 14 residues. CDR1 and CDR2 from the germline V gene are MNHEY and SVGAGI. CDR3 in amino acids: CASRASGSTGELFF. For the CDR3, the DNA is TGTGCCAGCCGAGCTAGCGGGAGCACCGGGGAGCTGTTTTTT.